This passage covers 24 T cell receptor beta chains from one sample sequenced in a study of response to subunit inactivated influenza vaccine. TCRdb analysed the RT-PCR reads with MiXCR anew, one entry per CDR3 protein. The sample holds roughly 700,000 distinct CDR3 sequences; around 13% are singletons and the top ten take approximately 6.5%. The sequencing used PBMCs from blood, collected roughly 2 weeks before vaccination. The receptors derive from a man aged 50 or older who received an inactivated influenza vaccine.

This clonotype was observed a few times. V is TRBV19 and J is TRBJ2-5, with D possibly matching TRBD2 (6 bases). Trimming shortened V by 4 bases and J by 7 bases, and 13 bases separated the two germline ends. Germline V gene data show CDR1 as LNHDA and CDR2 as SQIVND (reference sequence). The CDR3 has 13 amino acids. The CDR3, as DNA: TGTGCCAGTAGTACAGGGTTGCGGGGGACCCAGTACTTC. Its protein is CASSTGLRGTQYF. Full variable domain (missing parts from reference TRBV19 and TRBJ2-5): DGGITQSPKYLFRKEGQNVTLSCEQNLNHDAMYWYRQDPGQGLRLIYYSQIVNDFQKGDIAEGYSVSREKKESFPLTVTSAQKNPTAFYLCASSTGLRGTQYFGPGTRLLVL.

The chain joins TRBV7-9 to TRBJ2-3, with TRBD2 identical over 8 bases. The V gene end was trimmed by 2 bases and the J gene end by 1 base; junction bases not matched to a gene: 5. Germline CDR1 SEHNR, CDR2 FQNEAQ (reference sequence). This CDR3 is 16 amino acids long. CDR3 nucleotides: TGTGCCAGCAGCTTACCAGCGGGAGCAGGCACAGATACGCAGTATTTT. It is translated as CASSLPAGAGTDTQYF.

The V and J genes are TRBV25-1 and TRBJ2-2; D is possibly TRBD1 (6 bases). The CDR3 runs 13 residues. V was pared by 6 bases and J by 5 bases, with 10 bases between. CDR1 and CDR2 from the germline V gene are MGHDK and SYGVNS. The CDR3 loop reads CASRQGRTGELFF. For the CDR3, the DNA is TGTGCCAGCAGACAGGGTAGGACCGGGGAGCTGTTTTTT.

This clonotype appeared a few times. The rearrangement links TRBV11-1 to TRBJ2-5; TRBD2 agrees at 8 bases. The length of the CDR3 is 14 residues. Per germline, CDR1 SGHAT and CDR2 FQDESV (reference sequence). V was clipped by 3 bases and J by 3 bases; unmatched bases: 3. CDR3 residues: CASSLELAEETQYF. The CDR3 DNA sequence: TGTGCCAGCAGCTTGGAACTAGCGGAAGAGACCCAGTACTTC.

The CDR3 DNA reads as TGTGCCAGCAGTTACAAGGACAGGGATAAAAAACTGTTTTTT. Translating gives CASSYKDRDKKLFF. V gene TRBV6-5 combines with J gene TRBJ1-4; the match to TRBD1 covers 8 bases. This CDR3 is 14 amino acids long. V lost 2 bases and J lost 9; bases outside the gene matches: 5. From germline, CDR1 is MNHEY and CDR2 SVGAGI.

The chain recombines TRBV4-3 with TRBJ2-1; TRBD2 aligns across 11 bases. The trim removed 1 base at V and 4 bases at J, leaving 3 bases unmatched. Germline V lookup: CDR1 LGHNA, CDR2 YSLEER. The CDR3 loop spans 16 amino acids. CDR3 in amino acids: CASSQVLAGVYNEQFF. CDR3 DNA sequence: TGCGCCAGCAGCCAAGTACTAGCGGGAGTGTACAATGAGCAGTTCTTC.

This clonotype was detected only a few times. The chain recombines TRBV29-1 with TRBJ1-2; D not certain. The CDR3 runs to 10 residues. V gave up 5 bases and J gave up 3 bases, with 4 bases separating them. Looked up from germline, CDR1 is SQVTM and CDR2 is ANQGSEA. In DNA form, the CDR3 reads TGCAGCGTTCTCCACTATGGCTACACCTTC. Protein sequence: CSVLHYGYTF.

The chain links TRBV5-1 to TRBJ1-6; D unclear. Germline values: CDR1 SGHRS, CDR2 YFSETQ. The CDR3 is 17 residues long. Trimming cost V 0 bases and J 6 bases, with 16 bases left between them. The CDR3 DNA reads as TGCGCCAGCAGCTTGGAATCGGCGGGAGTCCTTAATTCACCCCTCCACTTT. It specifies CASSLESAGVLNSPLHF.

This clonotype was observed a handful of times. The rearrangement uses TRBV5-1 and TRBJ1-1, with 8 bases matching TRBD1. V was pared by 4 bases and J by 4 bases, with 3 bases of the junction left unmatched. Germline loops: CDR1 SGHRS, CDR2 YFSETQ. The CDR3 is made up of 13 amino acids. The CDR3 loop reads CASSTGQGTEAFF. The DNA for the CDR3 is TGCGCCAGCAGCACCGGACAGGGCACTGAAGCTTTCTTT.

The chain carries TRBV10-3 and TRBJ2-6; maybe TRBD1 (6 bases). This CDR3 is built from 17 residues. V was cut by 0 bases and J by 0 bases, with 9 bases left in between. CDR1 is ENHRY and CDR2 is SYGVKD in the germline V gene. This CDR3 reads CAISESRGGSGANVLTF. CDR3 coding DNA: TGTGCCATCAGTGAGTCGCGAGGGGGCTCTGGGGCCAACGTCCTGACTTTC.

This clonotype was counted between two and nine times. This sequence joins TRBV9 and TRBJ2-1, with TRBD1 as a possible D gene (5 bases). Trimming stripped 0 bases from V and 15 bases from J, with 16 bases between. The germline V gene encodes CDR1 SGDLS and CDR2 YYNGEE. The CDR3 totals 13 residues. The CDR3 spells CASSVDGQGSVFF. For the CDR3, the DNA is TGTGCCAGCAGCGTAGATGGGCAGGGAAGCGTGTTCTTC.

The chain uses TRBV18 and TRBJ2-6; 8 bases map to TRBD2. J was trimmed by 1 base and V by 2 bases; bases with no gene match: 7. The CDR3 loop spans 18 amino acids. Germline CDR1 is KGHSH and CDR2 is LQKENI. DNA for the CDR3: TGTGCCAGCTCACCAGGCGAGCGGGGGTTATCTGGGGCCAACGTCCTGACTTTC. The encoded protein is CASSPGERGLSGANVLTF.

This clonotype came up many times. The chain has TRBV12-3 or TRBV12-4 and TRBJ2-3; TRBD2 aligns across 12 bases. Trimming cost V 6 bases and J 5 bases; bases outside gene matches: 3. The CDR3 runs to 14 residues. CDR3 in amino acids: CASSTSGGLDTQYF. In nucleotides, the CDR3 is TGTGCCAGCAGCACTAGCGGGGGGCTAGATACGCAGTATTTT.

This clonotype was recorded at least ten times. The chain carries TRBV10-3 and TRBJ1-3, with D possibly TRBD1 on 6 matching bases. Trimming took off 3 bases at V and 5 bases at J, with 11 bases between the two ends. The CDR3 has 14 residues. Germline CDR1 reads ENHRY; CDR2 reads SYGVKD. CDR3 amino acids: CAISDGGLRNTIYF. For the CDR3, the DNA is TGTGCCATCAGTGATGGGGGGCTGAGAAACACCATATATTTT.

The chain joins TRBV15 to TRBJ2-2; D not resolved. V was cut by 6 bases and J by 1 base, with 9 bases left in between. The CDR3 contains 14 residues. Germline lookup yields CDR1 LNHNV and CDR2 YYDKDF (reference sequence). DNA for the CDR3: TGTGCCACCAGTATAACGCGGAACACCGGGGAGCTGTTTTTT. Translated: CATSITRNTGELFF. The entire variable domain, with the rest obtained from reference TRBV15 and TRBJ2-2, is as follows: DAMVIQNPRYQVTQFGKPVTLSCSQTLNHNVMYWYQQKSSQAPKLLFHYYDKDFNNEADTPDNFQSRRPNTSFCFLDIRSPGLGDTAMYLCATSITRNTGELFFGEGSRLTVL.

This chain uses TRBV6-2 or TRBV6-3 with TRBJ2-4, with a possible D match to TRBD2 (6 bases). The V and J ends lost 5 bases and 3 bases respectively, with 14 bases between them. Germline V gene data show CDR1 as MNHEY and CDR2 as SVGEGT. The CDR3 has 15 amino acids. The CDR3, as DNA: TGTGCCAGCAGTACACTTCGGGGAGGCAAAAACATTCAGTACTTC. Encoded protein: CASSTLRGGKNIQYF.

In its sample, this clonotype was seen a few times. This chain connects TRBV5-1 to TRBJ2-7, with 9 bases fitting TRBD2. The CDR3 covers 14 residues. The V segment lost 3 bases and the J segment 3 bases; nucleotides outside the gene matches: 4. Germline CDR1 reads SGHRS; CDR2 reads YFSETQ. The CDR3 loop reads CASSYGTSNYEQYF. The CDR3 DNA sequence: TGCGCCAGCAGCTACGGGACTAGCAACTACGAGCAGTACTTC.

This clonotype was detected a few times. The CDR3 DNA is TGTGCCAGCGGTGCGGGACTAGCGGGATGGACCGGGGAGCTGTTTTTT. It specifies CASGAGLAGWTGELFF. The V call is TRBV9, the J call TRBJ2-2, with 13 bases matching TRBD2. Germline assignment: CDR1 SGDLS and CDR2 YYNGEE. The CDR3 totals 16 residues. Trimming at V came to 7 bases and at J to 5 bases, leaving 8 bases not matched to a gene.

This clonotype was observed a few times. This chain connects TRBV12-3 or TRBV12-4 to TRBJ2-3, with 9 positions matching TRBD1. The CDR3 is 15 amino acids. After removal of 5 bases from V and 4 bases from J, the junction contained 7 bases not matched to a gene. DNA for the CDR3: TGTGCCAGCAGTAAACAGGGGGCTAGGGCAGATACGCAGTATTTT. Translation: CASSKQGARADTQYF.

This clonotype was detected a few times. V is TRBV19 and J is TRBJ2-6; D gene uncertain. The CDR3 totals 13 residues. The germline V gene encodes CDR1 LNHDA and CDR2 SQIVND (reference sequence). The V end was cut by 1 base, the J end by 2 bases, with 0 bases between. The CDR3 DNA reads TGTGCCAGTAGTATAGCTGGGGCCAACGTCCTGACTTTC. This encodes CASSIAGANVLTF.

V usage is TRBV20-1 and J usage is TRBJ2-3; D is unresolved. CDR1 DFQATT and CDR2 SNEGSKA come from the germline V gene (reference sequence). Trimming left V 3 bases short and J 0 bases short, with 16 bases between. CDR3 length: 16 residues. The CDR3, as DNA: TGCAGTGCTAGTATTGTGGTGGGAATTAGCACAGATACGCAGTATTTT. Translating gives CSASIVVGISTDTQYF.

The chain uses TRBV3-1 and TRBJ2-7; D remains unclear. Germline CDR1 and CDR2: LGHDT and YNNKEL (reference sequence). The CDR3 has 15 residues. Trimming left V 0 bases short and J 3 bases short, with 12 bases between. The CDR3, as DNA: TGTGCCAGCAGCCAAGACGGCCGCAGAGACTACGAGCAGTACTTC. It is translated as CASSQDGRRDYEQYF.

V gene TRBV5-8 combines with J gene TRBJ1-5; 8 bases align to TRBD1. V shed 0 bases and J 7 bases; nucleotides not matched to a gene: 9. Per germline, CDR1 SGHTS and CDR2 YDEGEE. CDR3 length: 16 residues. CDR3 coding DNA: TGTGCCAGCAGCTTGGGGACAGGGTTATCGGGGCAGCCCCAGCATTTT. Amino acid sequence: CASSLGTGLSGQPQHF.

CDR3: CASSEALNQPQHF. In nucleotides, the CDR3 is TGTGCCAGCAGTGAAGCTCTAAATCAGCCCCAGCATTTT. This sequence joins TRBV2 and TRBJ1-5; D remains ambiguous. The germline V gene encodes CDR1 SNHLY and CDR2 FYNNEI. This CDR3 is built from 13 residues. Deletions cut 0 bases from V and 4 bases from J, with 4 bases between.